A selection of T cell receptor beta chains follows, all from one sample in a study of blood T cell repertoires in COVID-19. Sequenced by immunoSEQ multiplex PCR; TCRdb stores in-frame clones only, minus some. The data show roughly 60,000 clones, roughly 77% seen once. Sequencing was performed on peripheral blood. These receptors all come from an older man with acute or convalescent COVID-19. The CDR3 runs from the conserved cysteine through the conserved F or W. The D gene is left open where the match is weak. For some rows the clone size is stated as once, few or many, or as a class when expanded; others skip it.

cdr3_length clone_size j_call v_call d_call cdr3_nt cdr3_aa
14 . TRBJ1-2 TRBV3-1/TRBV3-2 . TGTGCCACCAAGGGGGACGACAGCTACTATGGCTACACCTTC CATKGDDSYYGYTF
17 . TRBJ2-5 TRBV9 TRBD1 TGTGCCAGCAGCCTGAGAGGGGACAGGGGGCGCGAAGAGACCCAGTACTTC CASSLRGDRGREETQYF
15 . TRBJ2-5 TRBV3-1/TRBV3-2 TRBD1 TGTGCCAGCAGCCACGGTACAGGGGGTCAAGAGACCCAGTACTTC CASSHGTGGQETQYF
16 . TRBJ2-1 TRBV25-1 TRBD2 TGTGCCAGCAGGGGGGCTGGGACTAGCGGGGGGGATGAGCAGTTCTTC CASRGAGTSGGDEQFF
15 . TRBJ2-3 TRBV6-5 TRBD2 TGTGCCAGCAGCGATCTAGCGGGGGGCACAGATACGCAGTATTTT CASSDLAGGTDTQYF
18 many TRBJ1-2 TRBV19 TRBD1 TGTGCCAGTAGTACCCCTGACAGGGGAATTTCCCCAAACTATGGCTACACCTTC CASSTPDRGISPNYGYTF
16 . TRBJ1-4 TRBV18 . TGTGCCAGCTCACCCAATCGACAGGCAACTAATGAAAAACTGTTTTTT CASSPNRQATNEKLFF
14 . TRBJ2-1 TRBV20-1 TRBD2 TGCAGTGCTAGTGAGGCTAGCGGGGTCAATGAGCAGTTCTTC CSASEASGVNEQFF
16 . TRBJ1-5 TRBV13 TRBD1 TGTGCCAGCAGCTTAGTGACAGGGGAGGCCAATCAGCCCCAGCATTTT CASSLVTGEANQPQHF
13 . TRBJ1-1 TRBV2 . TGTGCCAGCAGCCTCCAGGGCGGCGCTGAAGCTTTCTTT CASSLQGGAEAFF
11 once TRBJ1-4 TRBV20-1 . TGCAGTGCTAGATCAACCGGGGTACTGTTTTTT CSARSTGVLFF
15 . TRBJ2-7 TRBV9 TRBD1 TGTGCCAGCAGCGTAGAAGGGACAGGGGCCTACGAGCAGTACTTC CASSVEGTGAYEQYF
17 . TRBJ1-1 TRBV23-1 TRBD1 TGCGCCAGCAGTCAATCTCAACCCGGGACAGGGAACACTGAAGCTTTCTTT CASSQSQPGTGNTEAFF
13 . TRBJ1-2 TRBV7-2 . TGTGCCAGCAGCAAACAGGGACCCTATGGCTACACCTTC CASSKQGPYGYTF
14 . TRBJ1-4 TRBV19 . TGTGCCAGTAGTATATCAGCGACTAATGAAAAACTGTTTTTT CASSISATNEKLFF
15 . TRBJ2-2 TRBV30 TRBD1 TGTGCCTGGAGTGTTTTGCAGGGGGAAGGCGGGGAGCTGTTTTTT CAWSVLQGEGGELFF
16 . TRBJ1-6 TRBV19 TRBD1 TGTGCCAGTAGTATAGTACCGGGACAGGGGTATTCACCCCTCCACTTT CASSIVPGQGYSPLHF
15 . TRBJ1-1 TRBV19 TRBD1 TGTGCCAGTAGGCAGGGGGGACGGATGAACACTGAAGCTTTCTTT CASRQGGRMNTEAFF
12 . TRBJ1-5 TRBV25-1 . TGTGCCAGCAGAAGTGGGCATCAGCCCCAGCATTTT CASRSGHQPQHF
15 few TRBJ1-5 TRBV4-1 . TGCGCCAGCAGCCTCCGGGGAGGGTCCAATCAGCCCCAGCATTTT CASSLRGGSNQPQHF
16 . TRBJ2-1 TRBV4-2 TRBD1 TGTGCCAGCAGCCTCCCCGGGCAGGGGGTCAACAATGAGCAGTTCTTC CASSLPGQGVNNEQFF
14 once TRBJ1-1 TRBV2 TRBD1 TGTGCCAGCAGTGTACAGGGGACGCGGACTGAAGCTTTCTTT CASSVQGTRTEAFF
15 . TRBJ1-5 TRBV5-5 TRBD1 TGTGCCAGCAGCTGGACAGGGGGAGGAAATCAGCCCCAGCATTTT CASSWTGGGNQPQHF
15 . TRBJ1-1 TRBV7-9 . TGTGCCAGCACCCACGGTGTGACACAGAACACTGAAGCTTTCTTT CASTHGVTQNTEAFF
13 . TRBJ1-2 TRBV27 . TGTGCCAGCAGTAGCGGGGGCCACGGCGGCTACACCTTC CASSSGGHGGYTF
14 . TRBJ1-2 TRBV5-5 TRBD1 TGTGCCAGCAGCTTGACTCAGGGACAGCATGGCTACACCTTC CASSLTQGQHGYTF
15 . TRBJ1-1 TRBV27 . TGTGCCAGCAGTTCGGTCCAGGAATGGAACACTGAAGCTTTCTTT CASSSVQEWNTEAFF
14 . TRBJ2-7 TRBV5-4 TRBD1 TGTGCCAGCAGCTCCGGGACAGGGTCCTACGAGCAGTACTTC CASSSGTGSYEQYF
16 . TRBJ1-2 TRBV5-6 . TGTGCCAGCACCTCGGACTGGGCGACAGGAACTTATGGCTACACCTTC CASTSDWATGTYGYTF
16 . TRBJ2-1 TRBV11-2 TRBD1 TGTGCCAGCAGTCGGAGAGGGGACAGCTCCTACAATGAGCAGTTCTTC CASSRRGDSSYNEQFF
13 . TRBJ1-1 TRBV27 . TGTGCCAGCAGTTTGGAACGGGAACATGAAGCTTTCTTT CASSLEREHEAFF
16 . TRBJ1-5 TRBV25-1 TRBD1 TGTGCCAGCAGTGAAAGGGACAGGGGGCACGGACAGCCCCAGCATTTT CASSERDRGHGQPQHF
15 . TRBJ1-2 TRBV27 . TGTGCCAGCAGGCCGCAACAGGGCGGAGCAGGTGGCTACACCTTC CASRPQQGGAGGYTF
14 . TRBJ1-1 TRBV19 TRBD1 TGTGCCAGTAGTGCCAGGGGGCGCAACACTGAAGCTTTCTTT CASSARGRNTEAFF
13 . TRBJ2-7 TRBV6-5 . TGTGCCAGCAGTAGCGAGAGCTCCTACGAGCAGTACTTC CASSSESSYEQYF
14 . TRBJ1-2 TRBV21-1 . TGTGCCAGCAGCAAAGGGCGGCCAGAGTATGGCTACACCTTC CASSKGRPEYGYTF
17 . TRBJ2-2 TRBV19 TRBD2 TGTGCCAGTACGAGCGGGGGGCCTTACCAAAACACCGGGGAGCTGTTTTTT CASTSGGPYQNTGELFF
14 . TRBJ2-7 TRBV3-1/TRBV3-2 TRBD2 TGTGCCAGCAGCCTCGCGCTAGCGGGCGGGGAGCAGTACTTC CASSLALAGGEQYF
17 . TRBJ2-3 TRBV5-6 TRBD1 TGTGCCAGCAGCGAGAAGGGGACAGGGGGCCAGACAGATACGCAGTATTTT CASSEKGTGGQTDTQYF
15 . TRBJ2-2 TRBV9 . TGTGCCAGCAGTATAGCAGGGACGAACACCGGGGAGCTGTTTTTT CASSIAGTNTGELFF
13 . TRBJ1-6 TRBV2 . TGTGCCAGCAGCCAGGGAATCTATTCTACCCTCCACTTT CASSQGIYSTLHF
14 . TRBJ1-2 TRBV5-6 TRBD1 TGTGCCAGCAGCTTGTTTGAGGGGGCGCGTGGCTACACCTTC CASSLFEGARGYTF
15 once TRBJ2-3 TRBV6-1 TRBD1 TGTGCCAGCAGTGAATCCGTTCAGGGGGCAGATACGCAGTATTTT CASSESVQGADTQYF
13 . TRBJ2-7 TRBV3-1/TRBV3-2 . TGTGCCAGCAGCGTTCGACTAGAGTACGAGCAGTACTTC CASSVRLEYEQYF
15 . TRBJ1-1 TRBV3-1/TRBV3-2 . TGTGCCAGCAGCCAAGGGAGGCAGATGAACACTGAAGCTTTCTTT CASSQGRQMNTEAFF
13 . TRBJ2-7 TRBV5-1 TRBD1 TGCGCCAGCAGCGGCACAGGGGGCTACGAGCAGTACTTC CASSGTGGYEQYF
13 . TRBJ2-3 TRBV19 . TGTGCCAGTAGTATTGGGTTCCGGGGTACGCAGTATTTT CASSIGFRGTQYF
18 . TRBJ1-5 TRBV5-8 TRBD1 TGTGCCAGCAGCTTGCTCAGGGGGCTCGGATTTAGCAATCAGCCCCAGCATTTT CASSLLRGLGFSNQPQHF